Presented here are 31 T cell receptor beta chains from one specimen sequenced in a study of cytomegalovirus exposure and HLA in healthy donors. Vbeta (60) and Jbeta (13) primers were used in the PCR. Profiled with immunoSEQ multiplex PCR; TCRdb holds only in-frame clones, not every one. Of about 130,000 clones in the sample, roughly 66% were seen once. The source material was PBMCs. These TCRs come from a man between 60 and 75 years old in good health and CMV-seropositive.

This clone has a single count. This rearrangement joins TRBV27 to TRBJ2-7, with unresolved D. Per the germline V gene, CDR1 is MNHEY and CDR2 is SMNVEV (reference sequence). The CDR3 totals 11 residues. V dropped 6 bases and J dropped 4 bases, with 7 bases sitting between them. The CDR3, as DNA: TGTGCCAGCAGCTCTTTATACGAGCAGTACTTC. Its protein product is CASSSLYEQYF.

This clone has just a few counts. The chain is built from TRBV4-1 and TRBJ2-7, with D possibly being TRBD1 (6 bases). Trimming stripped 0 bases from V and 4 bases from J, with 13 bases between. Looked up from germline, CDR1 is MGHRA and CDR2 is YSYEKL. The length of the CDR3 is 15 residues. The chain's CDR3 is CASSQESGAGYEQYF. CDR3 DNA sequence: TGCGCCAGCAGCCAAGAATCAGGGGCAGGGTACGAGCAGTACTTC.

In this sample, this clone turned up a few times. The gene calls are TRBV5-1 and TRBJ2-5, with a possible D match to TRBD2 (5 bases). Germline V gene data show CDR1 as SGHRS and CDR2 as YFSETQ. The CDR3 contains 13 residues. Deletions cut 5 bases from V and 5 bases from J, with 13 bases between. The CDR3 loop reads CASRDPGGETQYF. As DNA, the CDR3 is TGCGCCAGCAGAGACCCCGGCGGGGAGACCCAGTACTTC.

The rearrangement joins TRBV28 to TRBJ1-2, with TRBD1 matching over 7 bases. The CDR3 is made up of 16 amino acids. Germline values: CDR1 MDHEN, CDR2 SYDVKM. V dropped 3 bases and J dropped 1; count of bases not matched to a gene: 8. The CDR3 bases are TGTGCCAGCAGTTTGGCCCCCGGGACAGATAACTATGGCTACACCTTC. Residues: CASSLAPGTDNYGYTF.

In this sample, this clone turned up a few times. The same CDR3 is also encoded by other DNA sequences in this sample. V is TRBV6-5 and J is TRBJ1-2; tentatively, D is TRBD1 (5 bases). This CDR3 contains 14 residues. CDR1 is MNHEY and CDR2 is SVGAGI in the germline V gene. Trimming stripped 0 bases from V and 6 bases from J, with 11 bases between. The DNA of the CDR3 is TGTGCCAGCAGTTACTCGGGCCGGGGGGATGGCTACACCTTC. As protein: CASSYSGRGDGYTF.

This sequence joins TRBV5-6 and TRBJ1-2, with D uncertain. This CDR3 is built from 11 residues. V was clipped by 3 bases and J by 13 bases, with 13 bases between them. In germline, CDR1 is SGHDT, CDR2 YYEEEE. The CDR3 is CASSSTSLCTF. The CDR3 coding sequence is TGTGCCAGCAGCTCGACAAGTTTATGCACCTTC.

The genes are TRBV30 and TRBJ2-6; 7 nucleotides agree with TRBD1. Germline V CDR1 and CDR2: GTSNPN, SVGIG (reference sequence). The CDR3 contains 22 residues. J was trimmed by 0 bases and V by 5 bases; bases with no gene match: 25. The CDR3 DNA reads as TGTGCCTGGGGGTTCTCTTATCACACGGGACAGTTAGGGAGCTCTGGGGCCAACGTCCTGACTTTC. Translation: CAWGFSYHTGQLGSSGANVLTF.

In this sample, this clone turned up once. The chain carries TRBV5-5 and TRBJ1-6; D not resolved. CDR1 and CDR2 (germline): SGHKS, YYEKEE (reference sequence). V lost 2 bases, J lost 0 bases, and 9 bases lay in between. CDR3 length equals 16 residues. CDR3 region: CASSFSGSSYNSPLHF. The DNA for the CDR3 is TGTGCCAGCAGCTTTTCTGGCAGCTCCTATAATTCACCCCTCCACTTT.

This clone has a single count. This chain uses TRBV30 with TRBJ1-4; unclear D gene. The CDR3 runs 13 residues. CDR1 and CDR2 from the germline V gene are GTSNPN and SVGIG (reference sequence). Trimming took off 1 base at V and 10 bases at J, with 13 bases between the two ends. This chain's CDR3 is CAWSEQTRAKLFF. CDR3 DNA sequence: TGTGCCTGGAGTGAACAGACACGAGCAAAACTGTTTTTT.

The chain combines TRBV7-9 with TRBJ1-4, with D maybe TRBD1 (5 bases). V dropped 2 bases and J dropped 1 base, with 17 bases sitting between them. The germline CDR1 and CDR2 sequences are SEHNR and FQNEAQ (reference sequence). This CDR3 has 18 amino acids. DNA of the CDR3: TGTGCCAGCAGCTTAACCCCACCCTGGGGGGGAACTAATGAAAAACTGTTTTTT. Amino acids: CASSLTPPWGGTNEKLFF.

Turning to this clone: At one boundary the junction diverges from the germline segment, which might be a read error. V gene TRBV6-6 combines with J gene TRBJ2-3; TRBD1 agrees at 8 bases. Germline V lookup: CDR1 MNHNY, CDR2 SVGAGI (reference sequence). The CDR3 is 14 residues long. The CDR3 sequence is CASSDSRGQDTQYF. The CDR3 region has the DNA TGTGCCAGCAGTGACTCCAGGGGGCAAGATACGCAGTATTTT.

The gene calls are TRBV6-1 and TRBJ1-5, with D possibly matching TRBD1 (6 bases). V dropped 10 bases and J dropped 1 base, with 17 bases sitting between them. This CDR3 contains 15 residues. Germline V lookup: CDR1 MNHNS, CDR2 SASEGT. The CDR3 loop is CATHWGTRSNQPQHF. The CDR3 bases are TGTGCCACCCACTGGGGGACACGAAGCAATCAGCCCCAGCATTTT.

The rearrangement links TRBV5-6 to TRBJ1-6; D is unresolved. Deletions cut 2 bases from V and 8 bases from J, with 11 bases between. The germline V gene has CDR1 SGHDT and CDR2 YYEEEE. The CDR3 is 14 amino acids. In DNA form, the CDR3 reads TGTGCCAGCAGCTTAAGGGCGCGGGATTCACCCCTCCACTTT. Translating gives CASSLRARDSPLHF. The entire variable domain, with the rest obtained from reference TRBV5-6 and TRBJ1-6, is as follows: DAGVTQSPTHLIKTRGQQVTLRCSPKSGHDTVSWYQQALGQGPQFIFQYYEEEERQRGNFPDRFSGHQFPNYSSELNVNALLLGDSALYLCASSLRARDSPLHFGNGTRLTVT.

J is TRBJ2-5 and V is TRBV19; D unresolved. V gave up 5 bases and J gave up 5 bases, with 12 bases separating them. Germline V gene lookup returns CDR1 LNHDA and CDR2 SQIVND (reference sequence). The CDR3 covers 13 residues. CDR3 protein: CASSAPVSETQYF. CDR3 sequence (DNA): TGTGCCAGTAGTGCCCCGGTCTCGGAGACCCAGTACTTC.

The genes are TRBV10-1 and TRBJ2-3, with 8 nucleotides matching TRBD2. Losses at the gene ends were 8 bases for V and 2 bases for J; bases not matched to a gene: 9. The germline gives CDR1 WNHNN, CDR2 SYGVQD (reference sequence). The CDR3 is 15 amino acids. The CDR3 here is CASGGLALNTDTQYF. The CDR3 nucleotides are TGCGCCAGCGGTGGACTAGCCCTCAACACAGATACGCAGTATTTT.

V gene TRBV11-1 combines with J gene TRBJ1-5, with 8 positions matching TRBD1. The CDR3 covers 19 residues. Germline V lookup: CDR1 SGHAT, CDR2 FQDESV (reference sequence). Trimming took 5 bases from V and 6 from J; bases not matched to a gene: 21. CDR3 DNA: TGTGCCAGCAGCCAGACAGGGGTTTTCCAGAGGGTCAACAGTCAGCCCCAGCATTTT. Translation gives CASSQTGVFQRVNSQPQHF.

The V and J genes are TRBV28 and TRBJ1-2; 8 positions agree with TRBD1. The trim removed 11 bases at V and 8 bases at J, leaving 13 bases unmatched. CDR1 and CDR2 from the germline V gene are MDHEN and SYDVKM. The CDR3 length is 13 residues. In nucleotides, the CDR3 is TGTGCCGGAAGCGGGAACAGGGGGGAGGGCTACACCTTC. Encoded protein: CAGSGNRGEGYTF.

The chain has TRBV5-6 and TRBJ2-3; a possible D gene is TRBD2 (5 bases). With 1 base removed from V and 3 bases from J, the gap between germline ends came to 12 bases. The CDR3 totals 15 residues. Germline assignment: CDR1 SGHDT and CDR2 YYEEEE. The CDR3 sequence: CASSLPASGTDTQYF. In DNA form, the CDR3 reads TGTGCCAGCAGCTTGCCGGCGTCGGGGACAGATACGCAGTATTTT.

About this clone itself: The same CDR3 is also encoded by other DNA sequences in this sample. The rearrangement joins TRBV7-3 to TRBJ2-5; tentatively, D is TRBD1 (5 bases). The CDR3 covers 13 residues. Germline lookup yields CDR1 SGHTA and CDR2 FQGTGA. The V end was cut by 5 bases, the J end by 5 bases, with 12 bases between. The CDR3 reads CASSRGQGETQYF. CDR3 sequence (DNA): TGTGCCAGCAGCCGCGGTCAGGGCGAGACCCAGTACTTC.

The chain has TRBV27 and TRBJ2-1; D may be TRBD1 (6 bases). V was clipped by 2 bases and J by 4 bases, with 12 bases between them. This CDR3 comprises 15 residues. The germline V gene has CDR1 MNHEY and CDR2 SMNVEV (reference sequence). CDR3 loop: CASSLRDTIYNEQFF. CDR3 nucleotides: TGTGCCAGCAGTTTACGGGACACAATATACAATGAGCAGTTCTTC.

The rearrangement uses TRBV28 and TRBJ2-3; possible D gene TRBD1, 6 bases. The CDR3 is made up of 13 amino acids. V lost 8 bases and J lost 3, with 12 bases in between. Looked up from germline, CDR1 is MDHEN and CDR2 is SYDVKM. CDR3 loop: CASVWGPTDTQYF. The CDR3 DNA follows: TGTGCCAGCGTTTGGGGGCCGACAGATACGCAGTATTTT.

The chain joins TRBV6-5 to TRBJ1-2; the match to TRBD1 covers 8 bases. Unmatched junction bases numbered 4, after V lost 6 bases and J lost 4 bases. Germline loops: CDR1 MNHEY, CDR2 SVGAGI. The CDR3 runs 13 residues. DNA of the CDR3: TGTGCCAGCAGCCGAACAGGGGGCTATGGCTACACCTTC. Amino acid sequence: CASSRTGGYGYTF.

V usage is TRBV21-1 and J usage is TRBJ1-2; TRBD1 is the table's D call and was not checked against the DNA. TRBV21-1 is a pseudogene segment. CDR3 length equals 15 residues. CDR3 bases: TGTGCCAGCAGCATCAGACAGGCTAACTGCTATGGCTACACCTTC. Protein: CASSIRQANCYGYTF.

This rearrangement joins TRBV29-1 to TRBJ2-2; 7 bases map to TRBD2. The germline gives CDR1 SQVTM, CDR2 ANQGSEA. V lost 0 bases to trimming and J lost 5 bases; unmatched junction nucleotides: 9. CDR3 length: 16 amino acids. The chain's CDR3 is CSVEDGGAGSTGELFF. The CDR3 DNA reads as TGCAGCGTTGAAGACGGGGGAGCGGGGTCGACCGGGGAGCTGTTTTTT.

V and J are TRBV6-1 and TRBJ1-3, with D unclear. V was cut by 1 base and J by 5 bases, with 6 bases left in between. CDR1 and CDR2 from the germline V gene are MNHNS and SASEGT. The CDR3 runs 13 residues. The CDR3 DNA is TGTGCCAGCAGTGAAGTTGTTAGAAACACCATATATTTT. The encoded protein is CASSEVVRNTIYF.

This chain links TRBV14 with TRBJ1-2; D unclear. The CDR3 runs 13 residues. Per germline, CDR1 SGHDN and CDR2 FVKESK. Trimming took off 1 base at V and 3 bases at J, with 6 bases between the two ends. The CDR3 loop reads CASSQGLYYGYTF. The CDR3 DNA follows: TGTGCCAGCAGCCAAGGGCTTTACTATGGCTACACCTTC. Full variable domain (remainder filled in from reference TRBV14 and TRBJ1-2): EAGVTQFPSHSVIEKGQTVTLRCDPISGHDNLYWYRRVMGKEIKFLLHFVKESKQDESGMPNNRFLAERTGGTYSTLKVQPAELEDSGVYFCASSQGLYYGYTFGSGTRLTVV.

This clone occurred a few times. The CDR3 loop reads CASSLSATGAGYTF. In DNA, the CDR3 is TGTGCCAGCAGCTTAAGCGCGACAGGGGCTGGCTACACCTTC. This chain links TRBV7-9 with TRBJ1-2, with 8 bases aligning to TRBD1. V lost 2 bases and J lost 7; bases outside the gene matches: 6. The germline V gene has CDR1 SEHNR and CDR2 FQNEAQ (reference sequence). There are 14 residues in the CDR3.

This clone was detected a few times. The V call is TRBV5-4, the J call TRBJ2-2; possibly TRBD2 for D (6 bases). The CDR3 has 15 residues. CDR1 and CDR2 (germline): SGHNT, YYREEE (reference sequence). Deletions cut 6 bases from V and 1 base from J, with 13 bases between. The CDR3, as DNA: TGTGCCAGCAAAAAGGCGGGAATGAACACCGGGGAGCTGTTTTTT. Translation: CASKKAGMNTGELFF.

The chain uses TRBV28 and TRBJ2-3; tentatively, D is TRBD2 (7 bases). Trimming cost V 8 bases and J 14 bases, with 26 bases left between them. Germline-derived CDR1 and CDR2 are MDHEN and SYDVKM. The CDR3 covers 14 residues. The CDR3 is CASHSGGLSVGTYF. CDR3 in DNA: TGTGCCAGCCACTCGGGGGGCCTCTCCGTGGGAACGTATTTT.

This clone was observed a single time. The chain joins TRBV5-1 to TRBJ1-1; a weak D match, TRBD1 (6 bases). In germline, CDR1 is SGHRS, CDR2 YFSETQ. The length of the CDR3 is 15 residues. The germline V and J ends were trimmed by 0 bases and 5 bases, with 14 bases remaining between them. CDR3 residues: CASSLVLDSGTEAFF. In nucleotides, the CDR3 is TGCGCCAGCAGCTTGGTTCTGGACAGTGGGACTGAAGCTTTCTTT.

The genes are TRBV4-2 and TRBJ2-3; TRBD2 matches 8 bases. After removal of 0 bases from V and 0 bases from J, the junction contained 2 bases not matched to a gene. This CDR3 has 16 amino acids. Looked up from germline, CDR1 is LGHNA and CDR2 is YNFKEQ. The DNA for the CDR3 is TGTGCCAGCAGCCAAGAGCGGGGGGCCAGCACAGATACGCAGTATTTT. This translates into CASSQERGASTDTQYF.